The 9 T cell receptor beta chains reported below all come from one sample, sequenced in a study of T cell clonality in common variable immunodeficiency. The table came from immunoSEQ multiplex PCR; TCRdb's copy has only in-frame clones and leaves some out. The repertoire consists of fewer than 60,000 clones, none detected only once. Sequenced: peripheral blood mononuclear cells. These receptors came from a person aged 18-70 years in good health.

This clone showed up many times. The read gets to within 3 residues of the CDR3 end, and the germline J gene fills in the rest. The chain joins TRBV18 to TRBJ2-7; D not certain. The germline V gene encodes CDR1 KGHSH and CDR2 LQKENI. Deletions cut 3 bases from V and 2 bases from J, with 14 bases between. The CDR3 loop spans 15 amino acids. This chain's CDR3 is CASSPRILGTYEQYF. The CDR3 DNA, read in part, is TGTGCCAGCTCACCCCGGATTCTAGGAACCTACGAG.

This clone was counted many times. The CDR3 end lies 3 residues beyond the end of the read and is filled in from the germline J gene. The chain joins TRBV5-4 to TRBJ2-2; D call uncertain. This CDR3 has 13 amino acids. The V end was cut by 2 bases, the J end by 3 bases, with 5 bases between. Germline CDR1 is SGHNT and CDR2 is YYREEE (reference sequence). The CDR3 here is CASSFSDTGELFF. The CDR3 DNA, read in part, is TGTGCCAGCAGCTTTAGTGACACCGGGGAG.

This clone was detected ten times or more. The read ends 3 residues before the CDR3 terminus; that terminus is restored from the germline J gene. The genes are TRBV30 and TRBJ2-7; 10 bases match TRBD2. The CDR3 is made up of 15 amino acids. The germline V gene has CDR1 GTSNPN and CDR2 SVGIG (reference sequence). J was trimmed by 5 bases and V by 1 base; bases with no gene match: 8. This CDR3 is CAWSDKGLASNEQYF. The sequenced part of the CDR3 DNA is TGTGCCTGGAGTGACAAGGGACTAGCGAGCAACGAG.

This clone appeared a few times. The read ends 3 residues shy of where the CDR3 ends; the end is completed using the germline J gene. The gene calls are TRBV5-1 and TRBJ2-7; 16 nucleotides match TRBD2. Trimming cost V 4 bases and J 6 bases; bases outside gene matches: 7. The CDR3 is made up of 16 amino acids. From germline, CDR1 is SGHRS and CDR2 YFSETQ. The CDR3 sequence is CASSPGTSGGAGEQYF. The CDR3 bases that were read are TGCGCCAGCAGCCCCGGGACTAGCGGGGGGGCCGGCGAG.

The table lists this clone with many counts. The read comes to an end 3 residues before the CDR3 does, leaving the germline J gene to fill in the end. This rearrangement joins TRBV7-8 to TRBJ2-7, with TRBD1 identical over 9 bases. This CDR3 is built from 16 residues. The J segment lost 3 bases and the V segment lost 0 bases, leaving 6 bases of the junction unmatched. The germline CDR1 and CDR2 sequences are SGHVS and FQNEAQ. CDR3: CASSLATGGTIYEQYF. The sequenced CDR3 bases are TGTGCCAGCAGCTTAGCGACAGGGGGTACAATCTACGAG.

This clone has at least ten counts. The sequenced CDR3 bases are TGTGCCAGCGGACCGGGACAGGGCTCCTACGAG. Protein sequence: CASGPGQGSYE. The complete CDR3 protein is CASGPGQGSYEQYF. The V gene is TRBV28, the J gene TRBJ2-7, with 9 bases that match TRBD1. The CDR3 goes on 3 residues after the read ends, and that part is filled in from the germline J gene. This CDR3 is built from 14 residues. Germline V gene sequence: CDR1 MDHEN, CDR2 SYDVKM. J gave up 0 bases and V 8 bases, and 5 bases lay outside the gene matches.

This clone was observed many times. The sequenced CDR3 bases are TGCAGTGCTAGATCGGCATGGGACAGTACCAATGAAAAG. It codes for CSARSAWDSTNEK. The full CDR3 reads CSARSAWDSTNEKLFF. The chain links TRBV20-1 to TRBJ2-2; 7 positions agree with TRBD1. The CDR3 extends 3 residues past the end of the read, so its final part is completed from the germline J gene. The CDR3 contains 16 residues. CDR1 is DFQATT and CDR2 is SNEGSKA in the germline V gene (reference sequence).

About this clone itself: With the read ending 3 residues before the CDR3 end, the germline J gene is used to fill in that end. This sequence joins TRBV11-2 and TRBJ1-1; D gene unclear. The ends were cut back, 1 base at V and 7 bases at J, with 4 bases in the middle. This CDR3 has 11 residues. Per the germline V gene, CDR1 is SGHAT and CDR2 is FQNNGV. The chain's CDR3 is CASSLVGEAFF. The covered CDR3 bases are TGTGCCAGCAGCTTAGTCGGTGAA.

In this sample, this clone turned up a few times. The read falls 3 residues short of the CDR3 end, and the missing part is taken from the germline J gene. V gene TRBV19 combines with J gene TRBJ2-2; 7 bases agree with TRBD1. Germline V gene data show CDR1 as LNHDA and CDR2 as SQIVND (reference sequence). V shed 10 bases, J shed 1 base, and the junction held 6 bases outside the gene matches. CDR3 length: 14 residues. CDR3 bases read: TGTGCCACACGGGACAGCAAGAACACCGGGGAG. It encodes CATRDSKNTGE. The whole CDR3 protein is CATRDSKNTGELFF.